This TCR beta chain was identified during a study of memory CD4+ T cells and cytomegalovirus serostatus. Looking at the study overall: Healthy Belgian adult donors included fewer than 10 CMV-positive and 24 CMV-negative people. Study-wide results and caveats: Suggested: most of the CMV-linked TCR signature lies in CD4+ memory cells.

Single viable CD3+CD4+CD8-CD45RO+ cells were sorted as the memory CD4+ T cells. On this clone itself: Its antigen is currently unknown.

Losses at the gene ends were 3 bases for V and 6 bases for J; bases not matched to a gene: 7. Germline CDR1 and CDR2: SGHRS and YFSETQ. This CDR3 spans 16 amino acids. Per the original data handling: Out-of-frame sequences were removed, leaving a few million distinct TCRbeta sequences. Sequencing used immunoSEQ multiplex PCR; TCRdb keeps in-frame clones, though not all of them. V and J calls and clone size are given by that table; D and trimming were obtained from the DNA. The data show about 92,000 clones, 80% seen once. This sequence joins TRBV5-1 and TRBJ1-5, with TRBD1 matching over 12 bases. Specimen: memory CD4+ T cells from blood. This sequence was found in an adult in good health and CMV-seropositive. In DNA, the CDR3 is TGCGCCAGCAGCTCCGGGACAGGGGGCCCCACTCAGCCCCAGCATTTT. This sequence encodes CASSSGTGGPTQPQHF.